This T cell receptor (beta chain) emerged from a study of beta chain features in type 1 diabetes. Expressed TCRB transcripts were sequenced, since all the RNA that had been isolated was reverse transcribed. The assay was immunoSEQ multiplex PCR, and TCRdb's table has in-frame clones only and misses some. The table shows roughly 150,000 clones, with 11% occurring only once. The germline V and J ends were trimmed by 3 bases and 9 bases, with 11 bases remaining between them. Germline-derived CDR1 and CDR2 are MGHDK and SYGVNS. There are 12 residues in the CDR3. Every single donor gave one heparinised blood draw, and these averaged roughly 100 mL.

The clonotype originates from a man aged 18 to 29 in good health. Material for sequencing was central memory CD4+ T cells from blood. The chain recombines TRBV25-1 with TRBJ1-2; a possible D gene is TRBD1 (5 bases). CDR3 sequence: CASSDGTVCYTF. CDR3 nucleotide sequence: TGTGCCAGCAGTGACGGGACGGTCTGCTACACCTTC.